Ten or more counts support the clone carrying this TCR beta chain. This specimen belongs to a study of T-cell reconstitution after alpha-beta-depleted transplantation in children. Trimming stripped 7 bases from V and 5 bases from J, with 17 bases between. The CDR3 runs to 15 residues. Preparing the TCRbeta library involved the use of unique molecular identifiers. TCRdb re-called the PCR reads through MiXCR, storing one row per CDR3 protein. The sample lists hundreds of thousands of distinct CDR3 sequences; approximately 12% were seen once. The rearrangement links TRBV12-3 or TRBV12-4 to TRBJ2-2; tentative D call: TRBD2 (6 bases). The sequences come from PBMCs from the stem cell graft donor, collected from the stem cell graft. This receptor was taken from a human donor who donated a stem cell graft to a child with combined immunodeficiency. CDR3 DNA: TGTGCCAGCACCCCCGACGGACGGGGGACCGGGGAGCTGTTTTTT. Its translation is CASTPDGRGTGELFF.